This paragraph covers one TCR beta chain sequence. This clone has more than one count but fewer than ten. No antigen is known for it. Per-base quality was not reported, and no clone a single base away is much larger than it. The sample comes from a study of cytomegalovirus exposure and HLA in healthy donors (dated by TCRdb to about 2017). For context, the study as a whole: According to an earlier analysis of 450 to 650 of the donors, roughly 180 million T cells yielded 117 million unique TCR beta sequences and approximately 280 Gb of sequence data. An early release that covered about 600 HLA-typed donors contained about 300 gigabases of sequencing data and 75 million to 100 million unique TCR sequences. Among the roughly 390 genotyped donors, around 81% belonged to the genetic ancestry cluster associated with self-reported Caucasian donors. The study was designed to test whether signatures of past pathogen exposure could be identified by cataloging public T cell receptors. The study used immunosequencing to profile the T cell repertoires of 666 subjects and linked those repertoires to cytomegalovirus serostatus. Besides the first cohort of some 670 subjects, a separate validation cohort made up of 120 or so different subjects was used. High-throughput TCR immunosequencing, statistical association of individual TCRs with disease status, and machine learning were combined to predict cytomegalovirus infection status. A later analysis re-examined previously published TCR beta repertoires from roughly 650 donors and added high-resolution HLA genotyping to investigate patterns of TCR occurrence. The later analysis used no new phenotypic data to find candidate immune exposures, relying instead on TCR beta sequences and their occurrence across donors. In an earlier analysis of a few hundred of the donors, high-throughput TCR beta sequencing was used to judge whether each TCR beta V gene segment behaved as functional or pseudogenic. Alongside the repertoire data, information on donor age, sex, ethnicity and CMV serostatus was compiled. In a later genetic analysis, genome-wide SNP genotypes for about 55% of the 666 donors were used, and that subset was treated as a discovery cohort. All discovery cohort repertoires had been generated using a single sequencing platform. HLA typing included class I and class II loci at four-digit resolution. The number of donors typed differed by locus, with roughly 620-640 for A, B, C, DRB1 and DQB1, more than 500 for DQA1, 600 to 610 for DPA1, and approximately 470 for DPB1. Five DR-DQ haplotypes were treated as single units for association and clustering because of strong linkage in the cohort. Across under 500 genotyped donors of the cohort, an average of roughly 250,000 unique TCR beta nucleotide sequences per donor were sequenced, and roughly 20% of those sequences were non-productive.

Reading the germline V gene gives CDR1 SGHDT and CDR2 YYEEEE. Reading from cysteine to phenylalanine, the CDR3 counts 14 amino acids. Kept here is only the CDR3 DNA, which spans 42 bases and is read in frame from base 1. V lost 4 bases and J lost 4 bases, and the count of bases not matched to a germline gene is 7. Overall results and qualifications from the work: Linkage disequilibrium might explain the correlated functional status among segregating V segments, but an unknown experimental factor could not be ruled out. Because counts were too low, 15 to 20 rarely observed V segments, including chromosome 9 orphons, were left out of the earlier analysis of about 500 of the donors. In a later genetic analysis, a missense DCLRE1C variant was associated with V-gene and J-gene trimming of TCR beta chains, and the association was replicated in an independent cohort. A total of around 150 TCR beta chains were listed by the study as associated with cytomegalovirus. Specific HLA alleles were associated with 16,951 TCR beta sequences at a false discovery rate of 0.05 in a later analysis. According to a later genetic analysis, donors in an Asian-associated ancestry cluster had fewer N-insertions in productive TCRs than the approximately 650-donor mean. According to a later analysis, TCR association rates differed among HLA loci, with DRB1 alleles showing the most associated TCRs and HLA-C alleles showing the fewest. Most TCR sequences were seen in very few donors, while some public TCRs were found in many individuals. In an earlier analysis of about 540 of the donors, most TCR beta V segments were observed in productive rearrangements about 87% or about 30% of the time, broadly matching IMGT annotations. In vitro tests confirmed that a few of the cytomegalovirus-associated TCR beta chains recognize cytomegalovirus antigens. According to a later analysis, parvovirus B19, influenza, CMV and Epstein-Barr virus appeared linked to several top co-occurrence clusters. Assigning TCR associations to individual alleles was difficult when HLA alleles, especially DR and DQ, strongly co-occurred. A cluster of highly shared sequence variants was judged likely to represent a technical artifact of the sequencing pipeline. Because HLA typing was missing for some donors at each locus, association tests included only the typed subset. A further reported finding was that TCR beta sequences accurately predicted the HLA-A and HLA-B alleles for most subjects in the first cohort. Because the 87-base-pair reads could not distinguish some IMGT-functional V segments, including TRBV6-2 and TRBV6-3, those segments were excluded. In a later analysis, most CMV-associated TCR beta chains were found to appear HLA-restricted, with HLA associations seemingly driven largely by CMV exposure. In a later analysis, HLA-associated TCR beta chains were found to be more clonally expanded and to have lower generation probabilities than equally common non-associated chains. Sequencing depth was assumed to be roughly uniform across donors in the presence/absence analyses, though that assumption may not hold. The only immune exposure information available for the cohort was CMV serostatus. The authors suggested that the approach could potentially be generalized to other disease states and immunological phenotypes. In both the original and validation cohorts, the classifier was reported to diagnose cytomegalovirus status with high specificity and sensitivity. Only TCR beta chains were sequenced in this cohort, and the absence of alpha or paired-chain data limited detectable features.

Library creation used the immunoSEQ multiplex PCR assay. For the multiplex PCR, a mixture combining 60 forward primers for TCR Vbeta segments and 13 reverse primers for TCR Jbeta segments was used. The CDR3 region of rearranged TCR beta genes was amplified from genomic DNA by a multiplex PCR assay. On the Illumina HiSeq System, the amplified TCR beta libraries were sequenced as 87-base-pair reads. The authors processed their data as follows. Across the 640 or so repertoires, a later analysis counted approximately 75 million unique TCR beta chains, 8.5 million to 12 million of which were shared by at least two donors. A nearest-neighbor algorithm error-corrected the raw reads and collapsed the reads into unique sequences, merging closely related sequences to remove PCR and sequencing errors. CDR3 sequences were aligned to IMGT reference sequences to assign V, D and J gene segments. For a sequence to be retained, a match of at least six nucleotides was required to both a V gene segment and a J gene segment. A rearrangement counted as productive if the CDR3 had no stop codons and remained in frame with V and J, and every other rearrangement counted as non-productive. CDR3 was defined by IMGT convention, running from the second conserved V-encoded cysteine to the conserved J-encoded phenylalanine. The earlier analysis of a few hundred of the donors excluded sequences that lacked an unambiguous match to a single V gene segment. An earlier analysis of a few hundred of the donors classified V segments as functional when productive rearrangements were above 56.7% and as segregating when the standard deviation between donors was above 5%. A statistical classification framework was built to diagnose cytomegalovirus status from the catalog of TCR beta chain sequences. A later analysis assigned V and J genes by comparing TCR nucleotide sequences with IMGT/GENE-DB human TR gene sequences. Using the TCRdist pipeline, a later analysis assigned CDR3 sequences along with most-parsimonious VDJ recombination scenarios. In a later analysis, each TCR beta chain was defined by its CDR3 amino acid sequence together with its V-gene family, and reads without a unique V-gene family were excluded. As a way to deal with suspected cross-contamination and a sequencing artifact, a later analysis dropped approximately 570 nucleotide sequences that were highly shared and had low generation probability. In a later analysis, a clonal expansion index for each public chain was calculated from normalized within-repertoire ranks of inferred template counts. In a later analysis, generation probabilities were computed using a VDJ recombination model fitted to out-of-frame rearrangements, and the results were checked against IGoR. In a later analysis, hypergeometric tests were used to score TCR-TCR, TCR-HLA and TCR-CMV co-occurrence, with a repertoire-size bias correction applied to TCR pairs. In a later analysis, false discovery rates were estimated by permuting HLA or CMV assignments 20 times. In a later analysis, co-occurring TCRs were grouped using DBSCAN, and TCRdist sequence similarity was added for clustering within HLA-allele-positive subsets. Co-occurrence clustering excluded repertoires with fewer than 30,000 or more than 120,000 public chains, plus five with anomalous nucleotide sharing. What TCRdb holds here is the immuneACCESS table cut down to in-frame rearrangements. Part of the clones is not present; checked against another copy, under half of the missing clones reflect an unresolved V gene, and the others are unexplained. D and trimming were read from the DNA, whereas the V and J calls and clone size are those reported in that table. The sample records approximately 80,000 clones, 65% to 80% of which are singletons. The ten largest clones take up around 10% of the sample.

In total, roughly 670 healthy bone marrow donors made up the cohort. At the time of sampling, every cohort member was nominally healthy, though immune exposures that went unrecorded were likely present. The donor tested CMV seropositive, placing the donor among the roughly 300 seropositive members of the cohort. A peripheral blood sample was collected from each donor, and TCR beta sequencing was performed on peripheral blood mononuclear cells. Genomic DNA extraction from the blood cell samples was performed with the Qiagen DNeasy Blood Extraction Kit. The TCR originated in a woman in her thirties or forties in good health and CMV-seropositive. This sequence uses TRBV5-6 and TRBJ1-2; the central 7 bases match TRBD1. The material sequenced was PBMCs. CDR3 protein: CASSPPGTVYGYTF. The DNA sequence follows: TGTGCCAGCAGCCCACCCGGGACAGTCTATGGCTACACCTTC. The full variable domain, completed from the reference TRBV5-6 and TRBJ1-2 proteins outside the CDR3, reads DAGVTQSPTHLIKTRGQQVTLRCSPKSGHDTVSWYQQALGQGPQFIFQYYEEEERQRGNFPDRFSGHQFPNYSSELNVNALLLGDSALYLCASSPPGTVYGYTFGSGTRLTVV.